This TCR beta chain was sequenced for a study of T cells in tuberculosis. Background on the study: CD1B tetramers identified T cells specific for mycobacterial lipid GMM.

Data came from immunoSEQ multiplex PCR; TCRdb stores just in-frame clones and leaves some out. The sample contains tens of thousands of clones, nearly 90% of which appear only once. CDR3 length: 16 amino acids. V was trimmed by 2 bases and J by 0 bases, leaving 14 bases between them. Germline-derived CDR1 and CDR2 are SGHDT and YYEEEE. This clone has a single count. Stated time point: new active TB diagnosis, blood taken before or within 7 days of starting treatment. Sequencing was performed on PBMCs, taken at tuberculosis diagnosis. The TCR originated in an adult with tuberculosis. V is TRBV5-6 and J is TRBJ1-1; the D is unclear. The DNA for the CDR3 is TGTGCCAGCAGCTTCGGCTATGCGGCTCTGAACACTGAAGCTTTCTTT. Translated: CASSFGYAALNTEAFF. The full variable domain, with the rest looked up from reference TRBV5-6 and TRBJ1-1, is DAGVTQSPTHLIKTRGQQVTLRCSPKSGHDTVSWYQQALGQGPQFIFQYYEEEERQRGNFPDRFSGHQFPNYSSELNVNALLLGDSALYLCASSFGYAALNTEAFFGQGTRLTVV.